This T cell receptor (beta chain) emerged from a study of cytomegalovirus exposure and HLA in healthy donors. General observations from the study: For TCR beta chains, V- and J-gene trimming was later linked to a missense DCLRE1C variant. Fewer than 200 TCR beta chains were listed as cytomegalovirus-associated.

This CDR3 contains 13 residues. With V trimmed by 5 bases and J by 2 bases, 3 bases remained unmatched. Germline loops: CDR1 SGHDT, CDR2 YYEEEE. As for this clone: The target antigen is unknown.

Primers: 60 Vbeta forward and 13 Jbeta reverse. Clones were sequenced by immunoSEQ multiplex PCR, and TCRdb holds only the in-frame ones, with some missing. This sample carries some 220,000 clones, 70% to 85% of them seen once, and the ten largest clones take 0.58%. This receptor was identified in a woman aged 40 to 49 in good health and CMV-seronegative. The chain has TRBV5-6 and TRBJ2-5; 7 bases match TRBD1. Sequencing was performed on PBMCs. CDR3 region: CASRSGQQETQYF. Here the CDR3 DNA reads TGTGCCAGCAGGTCGGGACAGCAAGAGACCCAGTACTTC.